The 9 T cell receptor beta chains in this list originate from one sample, sequenced in a study of blood T cell repertoires in COVID-19. This table comes from immunoSEQ multiplex PCR, and its TCRdb copy is limited to in-frame clones, with some not included. Of 300,000 to 400,000 clones in the sample, 90% to 95% were seen once. The sample comprised PBMCs or T cells enriched from blood (not recorded which). The source of these receptors is a woman younger than 45 who had been exposed to COVID-19.

The table lists this clone with a few counts. V gene TRBV29-1 combines with J gene TRBJ2-3; tentative D call: TRBD1 (6 bases). Trimming took 7 bases from V and 2 from J, leaving 16 bases between them. CDR3 length equals 14 residues. CDR1 is SQVTM and CDR2 is ANQGSEA in the germline V gene. The CDR3 protein is CSATGEVFTDTQYF. The CDR3 DNA reads as TGCAGCGCGACAGGAGAAGTGTTCACAGATACGCAGTATTTT.

Remarks on this clone: At the DNA level, this CDR3 is encoded by other sequences in the same sample as well. This chain uses TRBV19 with TRBJ1-1; weak D call: TRBD1 (5 bases). Germline lookup yields CDR1 LNHDA and CDR2 SQIVND (reference sequence). The V and J ends lost 0 bases and 5 bases respectively, with 7 bases between them. The CDR3 runs to 13 residues. As DNA, the CDR3 is TGTGCCAGTAGTATAGAAGGGGATACTGAAGCTTTCTTT. Its protein is CASSIEGDTEAFF.

The chain links TRBV19 to TRBJ1-2; D possibly corresponds to TRBD1 (6 bases). Germline lookup yields CDR1 LNHDA and CDR2 SQIVND (reference sequence). V dropped 5 bases and J dropped 9 bases, with 16 bases sitting between them. CDR3 length: 13 amino acids. The CDR3 is CASSSSSRDSYTF. The CDR3 nucleotides read TGTGCCAGTAGTTCCTCGTCCCGGGACAGCTACACCTTC. Combining the CDR3 with reference TRBV19 and TRBJ1-2 gives the whole variable domain DGGITQSPKYLFRKEGQNVTLSCEQNLNHDAMYWYRQDPGQGLRLIYYSQIVNDFQKGDIAEGYSVSREKKESFPLTVTSAQKNPTAFYLCASSSSSRDSYTFGSGTRLTVV.

This chain joins TRBV7-2 and TRBJ2-7; a possible D gene is TRBD2 (5 bases). The CDR3 consists of 17 residues. Trimming cost V 3 bases and J 2 bases, with 20 bases left between them. Germline V gives CDR1 SGHTA, CDR2 FQGNSA. The CDR3 region is CASSFSPEDLPAYEQYF. The CDR3 nucleotides are TGTGCCAGCAGCTTTTCCCCTGAGGACTTACCAGCCTACGAGCAGTACTTC.

The chain combines TRBV5-6 with TRBJ2-5; the D gene is possibly TRBD2 (7 bases). The CDR3 loop spans 15 amino acids. V lost 0 bases to trimming and J lost 1 base, with 10 bases between them. Germline V gives CDR1 SGHDT, CDR2 YYEEEE. CDR3 nucleotides: TGTGCCAGCAGCTTGGTAGGGGGGGCCCAAGAGACCCAGTACTTC. Its translation: CASSLVGGAQETQYF.

V and J are TRBV6-5 and TRBJ1-2, with D maybe TRBD1 (6 bases). V was pared by 2 bases and J by 0 bases, with 13 bases between. CDR1 MNHEY and CDR2 SVGAGI come from the germline V gene. The CDR3 totals 16 residues. The CDR3 DNA reads TGTGCCAGCAGTTACAAAGGGGGGGTAGCTAACTATGGCTACACCTTC. Amino acids: CASSYKGGVANYGYTF.

The rearrangement uses TRBV6-2 or TRBV6-3 and TRBJ1-5, with TRBD1 matching over 7 bases. CDR1 MNHEY and CDR2 SVGEGT come from the germline V gene. This CDR3 is 13 amino acids long. The ends lost 4 bases at V and 9 bases at J; junction bases unmatched: 6. The CDR3 sequence: CASSWTNRGPQHF. The CDR3 region has the DNA TGTGCCAGCAGTTGGACGAACAGGGGGCCCCAGCATTTT.

This chain uses TRBV29-1 with TRBJ2-1; 8 bases are shared with TRBD1. The germline CDR1 and CDR2 sequences are SQVTM and ANQGSEA. V shed 7 bases, J shed 3 bases, and the junction held 5 bases outside the gene matches. This CDR3 is 13 amino acids long. This CDR3 is CSARDRSYNEQFF. In nucleotides, the CDR3 is TGCAGCGCCCGGGACAGGAGCTACAATGAGCAGTTCTTC.

The CDR3 protein is CASSFGTGGNTIYF. CDR3 in DNA: TGCGCCAGCAGCTTTGGGACAGGTGGAAACACCATATATTTT. This chain connects TRBV4-3 to TRBJ1-3; 8 bases agree with TRBD1. Per the germline V gene, CDR1 is LGHNA and CDR2 is YSLEER. The CDR3 has 14 amino acids. With V trimmed by 5 bases and J by 3 bases, 3 bases remained unmatched.